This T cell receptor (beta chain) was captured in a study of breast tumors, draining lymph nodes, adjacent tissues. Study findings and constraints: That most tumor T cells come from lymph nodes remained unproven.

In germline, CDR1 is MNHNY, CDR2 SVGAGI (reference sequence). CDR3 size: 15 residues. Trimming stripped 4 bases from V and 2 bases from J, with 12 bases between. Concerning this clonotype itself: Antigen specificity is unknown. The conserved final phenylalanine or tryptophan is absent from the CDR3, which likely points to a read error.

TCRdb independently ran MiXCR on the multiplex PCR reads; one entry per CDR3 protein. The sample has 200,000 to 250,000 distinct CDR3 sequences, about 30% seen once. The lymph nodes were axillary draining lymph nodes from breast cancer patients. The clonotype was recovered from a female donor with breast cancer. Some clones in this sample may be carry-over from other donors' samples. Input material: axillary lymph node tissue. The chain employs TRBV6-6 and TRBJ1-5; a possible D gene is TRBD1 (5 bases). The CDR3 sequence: CASSWPREGNQPQHS. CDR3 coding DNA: TGTGCCAGCAGTTGGCCCAGGGAGGGCAATCAGCCCCAGCATTCT.